The next 4 T cell receptor beta chains were all read from a single sample in a study of blood T cell repertoires in COVID-19. Repertoires were generated with immunoSEQ multiplex PCR, while TCRdb's copy carries only in-frame clones and drops some. The sample contains some 130,000 clones, 81% of which appear only once. Sequenced: peripheral blood. The receptors were sampled from a woman aged 60-75 years with active or convalescent COVID-19.

This chain connects TRBV7-9 to TRBJ2-3; TRBD2 matches at 14 bases. CDR1 and CDR2 from the germline V gene are SEHNR and FQNEAQ (reference sequence). This CDR3 is built from 16 residues. V shed 5 bases and J 2 bases; nucleotides not matched to a gene: 3. This CDR3 is CASSPGLAGATDTQYF. The CDR3 region has the DNA TGTGCCAGCAGCCCGGGACTAGCGGGGGCCACAGATACGCAGTATTTT.

V is TRBV19 and J is TRBJ1-5, with 8 bases fitting TRBD1. The germline V gene encodes CDR1 LNHDA and CDR2 SQIVND (reference sequence). V lost 4 bases to trimming and J lost 1 base; unmatched junction nucleotides: 12. This CDR3 comprises 18 residues. For the CDR3, the DNA is TGTGCCAGTAGTAGTTCCGGGACAGGTGGTGTGAGCAATCAGCCCCAGCATTTT. This translates into CASSSSGTGGVSNQPQHF.

The chain uses TRBV24-1 and TRBJ1-4, with 7 nucleotides matching TRBD1. Per the germline V gene, CDR1 is KGHDR and CDR2 is SFDVKD. This CDR3 is 13 amino acids long. V lost 5 bases to trimming and J lost 8 bases; unmatched junction nucleotides: 4. CDR3 bases: TGTGCCACCAGTGCCAGGGGGAGAGAAAAACTGTTTTTT. Its protein is CATSARGREKLFF.

The gene calls are TRBV27 and TRBJ2-1, with D possibly matching TRBD2 (5 bases). The V gene lost 3 bases and the J gene lost 9 bases, with 18 bases spanning the gap. This CDR3 region has 15 residues. CDR1 is MNHEY, CDR2 SMNVEV, per germline (reference sequence). This chain's CDR3 is CASSLGSLLPGEQFF. The CDR3 bases are TGTGCCAGCAGTTTGGGGAGCCTACTACCTGGTGAGCAGTTCTTC.